Listed here is a single TCR beta chain. This sample includes further DNA sequences coding for the same CDR3. CDR3 length: 13 amino acids. Trimming took 0 bases from V and 2 from J, leaving 5 bases between them. CDR1 is SGDLS and CDR2 is YYNGEE in the germline V gene. Some clones are missing from TCRdb's copy, which holds only in-frame ones; the method was immunoSEQ multiplex PCR. The table shows about 210,000 clones, with about nine tenths occurring only once. This sample was taken from a study of blood T cell repertoires in COVID-19. The sequenced material came from peripheral blood. The chain uses TRBV9 and TRBJ1-2; D gene ambiguous. The receptor was derived from a woman aged 40 to 50 with acute or convalescent COVID-19. CDR3 sequence (DNA): TGTGCCAGCAGCGTAGACAGAAACTATGGCTACACCTTC. Its protein is CASSVDRNYGYTF.